The rows below give T cell receptor beta chains drawn from one sample of a study of T cell responses to AZD1222 COVID-19 vaccine. The method was immunoSEQ multiplex PCR; TCRdb's version includes in-frame clones alone and lacks a portion of them. The sample includes 130,000 or so clones, over 90% seen only once; the top ten take approximately 0.85%. The input for sequencing was peripheral blood, taken on day 0 of AZD1222 vaccination. These receptors all come from an adult in good health. Both conserved end residues are part of each CDR3. D genes are given only for firm matches. The listing skips clone size in some rows; elsewhere it reads once, few, many or a size class.

V,D,J,size,DNA,CDR3
TRBV5-1,NA,TRBJ1-6,NA,TGCGCCAGCAGCCCCGCGGGCAGCCTGATTAATTCACCCCTCCACTTT,CASSPAGSLINSPLHF
TRBV10-2,NA,TRBJ1-4,NA,TGCGCCAGCAGTGGTGGGGCAACTAATGAAAAACTGTTTTTT,CASSGGATNEKLFF
TRBV2,NA,TRBJ2-3,NA,TGTGCCAGCAACGAGGGGCCTGGCGCGGATACGCAGTATTTT,CASNEGPGADTQYF
TRBV18,TRBD1,TRBJ1-5,NA,TGTGCCAGCTCACTCGGGACAGGCAGGTCAGCCCAGCATTTT,CASSLGTGRSAQHF
TRBV19,TRBD1,TRBJ1-5,NA,TGTGCCAGTTCCCGGGACAGATGGCAGCCCCAGCATTTT,CASSRDRWQPQHF
TRBV7-9,NA,TRBJ1-6,NA,TGTGCCAGCAGCAGACTTGACGGTGGTAATTCACCCCTCCACTTT,CASSRLDGGNSPLHF
TRBV7-2,NA,TRBJ1-4,NA,TGTGCCAGCCAGCGCGGACGTCTTGAAAAACTGTTTTTT,CASQRGRLEKLFF
TRBV27,TRBD1,TRBJ2-7,few,TGTGCCAGCAGTCCGGGACAGGGGGTCTACGAGCAGTACTTC,CASSPGQGVYEQYF
TRBV7-9,NA,TRBJ1-1,NA,TGTGCCAGCAGCTCACGGGTCACGAACACTGAAGCTTTCTTT,CASSSRVTNTEAFF
TRBV6-6,TRBD2,TRBJ2-7,NA,TGTGCCAGCAGTTCAACTAGCGGGGGTCGATCCTACGAGCAGTACTTC,CASSSTSGGRSYEQYF
TRBV29-1,NA,TRBJ1-1,NA,TGCAGCCAAAGAAGGGGGAGGGACACTGAAGCTTTCTTT,CSQRRGRDTEAFF
TRBV6-2/TRBV6-3,NA,TRBJ1-1,NA,TGTGCCAGCAGTTACACCCACCGGGCTGAAGCTTTCTTT,CASSYTHRAEAFF
TRBV7-9,NA,TRBJ1-1,NA,TGTGCCAGCAGCCCCCCGGGGGGGCGACCGGACACTGAAGCTTTCTTT,CASSPPGGRPDTEAFF
TRBV9,NA,TRBJ2-5,NA,TGTGCCAGCAGCCCCCCTACATCCCAAGAGACCCAGTACTTC,CASSPPTSQETQYF
TRBV2,NA,TRBJ1-1,NA,TGTGCCAGCAGAGGGGGGTGGAGCACTGAAGCTTTCTTT,CASRGGWSTEAFF
TRBV19,TRBD1,TRBJ2-7,NA,TGTGCCAGTAGTATCGACAGGGGGCGAGAGCAGTACTTC,CASSIDRGREQYF
TRBV10-3,NA,TRBJ2-7,NA,TGTGCCATCAGTGAGACTAGGGCCCCCTACGAGCAGTACTTC,CAISETRAPYEQYF